A selection of T cell receptor beta chains follows, all from one sample in a study of blood T cell repertoires in COVID-19. Clones were sequenced by immunoSEQ multiplex PCR, and TCRdb holds only the in-frame ones, with some missing. The sample holds 130,000 to 150,000 clones, 80% seen once. Sequencing was done on a sample of peripheral blood. The receptors shown here come from a man between 65 and 85 years old who had recovered from COVID-19. The CDR3 runs from the conserved cysteine through the conserved F or W. The D gene is left open where the match is weak. Clone size is not always given. Where it is, it says once, few, many or a class for expanded clones.

j_gene	v_gene	abundance	d_gene	CDR3nt	CDR3aa
TRBJ2-5	TRBV6-2/TRBV6-3	few	TRBD2	TGTGCCAGCAGTTACCTCCTAGCGGGAGGCCAAGAGACCCAGTACTTC	CASSYLLAGGQETQYF
TRBJ1-1	TRBV30	NA	TRBD1	TGTGCCTGGAGAGCCGGGACAGGGTCTGAAGCTTTCTTT	CAWRAGTGSEAFF
TRBJ1-2	TRBV29-1	NA	NA	TGCAGCGCTGAATGGCAGGCGGGCTACACCTTC	CSAEWQAGYTF
TRBJ1-1	TRBV18	NA	NA	TGTGCCAGCTCACCGGGGGGGAACACTGAAGCTTTCTTT	CASSPGGNTEAFF
TRBJ2-7	TRBV3-1/TRBV3-2	few	NA	TGTGCCAGCAGCCAAGATACGACGGGAGCTGGCGAGCAGTACTTC	CASSQDTTGAGEQYF
TRBJ1-1	TRBV6-5	NA	NA	TGTGCCAGCAGTTACCAGACAGGAGAGGCTAGCGCTTTCTTT	CASSYQTGEASAFF
TRBJ2-3	TRBV3-1/TRBV3-2	NA	TRBD2	TGTGCCAGCAGTGTCGCGTTGGCGGGAGTATACTCAAACACAGATACGCAGTATTTT	CASSVALAGVYSNTDTQYF
TRBJ1-2	TRBV11-2	NA	TRBD1	TGTGCCAGCAGCTTAGAAGTTACCGGTGGCAGGGGGCCTGGCTACACCTTC	CASSLEVTGGRGPGYTF
TRBJ2-1	TRBV24-1	NA	NA	TGTGCCACCAGTGATCCCCGACTAGGCTCCTACAATGAGCAGTTCTTC	CATSDPRLGSYNEQFF
TRBJ1-3	TRBV6-5	NA	TRBD1	TGTGCCAGCAGCCCGGGACAGGGTAATGGAAACACCATATATTTT	CASSPGQGNGNTIYF
TRBJ2-7	TRBV11-2	NA	NA	TGTGCCAGCAGCTTCGGGACGGGAGACTACGAGCAGTACTTC	CASSFGTGDYEQYF
TRBJ2-3	TRBV10-1	NA	TRBD1	TGCGCCAGCAGTGACACAGGGGTATTGGAGGATACGCAGTATTTT	CASSDTGVLEDTQYF
TRBJ2-2	TRBV2	NA	TRBD2	TGTGCCAGCAGTCAAAGCCTTGGACTAGCGGGAGGCGACGGGGAGCTGTTTTTT	CASSQSLGLAGGDGELFF
TRBJ2-6	TRBV27	NA	TRBD1	TGTGCCAGCGCCGTGGGACAGGGGTACTCTGGGGCCAACGTCCTGACTTTC	CASAVGQGYSGANVLTF
TRBJ2-7	TRBV6-5	NA	NA	TGTGCCAGCAGTTACTCGAGAATCCCCTACGAGCAGTACTTC	CASSYSRIPYEQYF
TRBJ2-6	TRBV19	once	NA	TGTGCCAGTAGTACAGGATCCCAGCTCGGGGCCAACGTCCTGACTTTC	CASSTGSQLGANVLTF
TRBJ2-7	TRBV5-6	once	NA	TGTGCCAGCAGCTTGTGGAGGTCAGGGGCTAACTACGAGCAGTACTTC	CASSLWRSGANYEQYF
TRBJ2-5	TRBV6-5	NA	NA	TGTGCCAGCAGTTACGGAGGGAACAGGCGGGAGACCCAGTACTTC	CASSYGGNRRETQYF
TRBJ2-5	TRBV5-1	NA	NA	TGCGCCAGCAGATCTACAGGGTCCCAAGAGACCCAGTACTTC	CASRSTGSQETQYF
TRBJ2-1	TRBV2	NA	NA	TGTGCCAGCAGTGCAGGTGGAGAGCAGTTCTTC	CASSAGGEQFF
TRBJ1-1	TRBV10-2	NA	NA	TGCGCCAGCGGACGGGGGGACACTGAAGCTTTCTTT	CASGRGDTEAFF
TRBJ2-7	TRBV5-4	NA	NA	TGTGCCAGCAGCTTGGCCTCTACTTACGAGCAGTACTTC	CASSLASTYEQYF
TRBJ1-2	TRBV7-8	once	NA	TGTGCCAGCAGCCCCCAGTTCGACAGTCTCGGCTACACCTTC	CASSPQFDSLGYTF
TRBJ1-3	TRBV3-1/TRBV3-2	NA	NA	TGTGCCAGCAGCCCTGCTGGGGCAGCTGGAAACACCATATATTTT	CASSPAGAAGNTIYF
TRBJ2-5	TRBV4-2	few	NA	TGTGCCAGCAGCCAAGGAATGGGCTGGGAAGAGACCCAGTACTTC	CASSQGMGWEETQYF
TRBJ2-7	TRBV5-4	once	TRBD2	TGTGCCAGCAGCGCCCCGGGGGGGAGCGAGCAGTACTTC	CASSAPGGSEQYF
TRBJ2-5	TRBV7-2	few	TRBD1	TGTGCCAGCAGCACCCGGGACAGCCAAGAGACCCAGTACTTC	CASSTRDSQETQYF
TRBJ2-7	TRBV10-3	NA	TRBD2	TGTGCCATCAGTGATGGAACTAGCGGGAGGCCGTACGAGCAGTACTTC	CAISDGTSGRPYEQYF
TRBJ2-2	TRBV10-2	once	NA	TGCGCCAGCAATCTCTTGTCGAACACCGGGGAGCTGTTTTTT	CASNLLSNTGELFF
TRBJ2-7	TRBV5-4	NA	TRBD2	TGTGCCAGCAGCTTGTGGGCGGGAGGGTACGAGCAGTACTTC	CASSLWAGGYEQYF
TRBJ2-1	TRBV5-1	many	TRBD1	TGCGCCAGCAGCGGAACCAAAACAGGGGCCCCCTACAATGAGCAGTTCTTC	CASSGTKTGAPYNEQFF
TRBJ2-1	TRBV19	NA	TRBD2	TGTGCCAGTAGTATAGGACTAGCTCATGAGCAGTTCTTC	CASSIGLAHEQFF
TRBJ1-5	TRBV10-3	once	TRBD1	TGTGCCATCAGTGAGTCGATGAGGACAGGGGATAGCAATCAGCCCCAGCATTTT	CAISESMRTGDSNQPQHF
TRBJ2-7	TRBV14	NA	NA	TGTGCCAGCAGCCAAGGGACAACAACCACCTACGAGCAGTACTTC	CASSQGTTTTYEQYF
TRBJ2-2	TRBV11-2	NA	TRBD1	TGTGCCAGCAGCTTAGGGCTTAGGGGGCTGGGGGAGCTGTTTTTT	CASSLGLRGLGELFF
TRBJ2-2	TRBV5-4	NA	TRBD1	TGTGCCAGCTCTCGGGGTCCGGGACAGGGCAACACCGGGGAGCTGTTTTTT	CASSRGPGQGNTGELFF
TRBJ2-1	TRBV5-1	NA	NA	TGCGCCAGCAGCTTAGGATTCGAGGGCTTCTTCTACAATGAGCAGTTCTTC	CASSLGFEGFFYNEQFF
TRBJ2-6	TRBV19	NA	NA	TGTGCCAGTAGTATCAGCGGGCTAGGGGCCAACGTCCTGACTTTC	CASSISGLGANVLTF
TRBJ2-7	TRBV4-1	NA	NA	TGCGCCAGCAGCCAAGTTACCAGGGGGACTTCTACGGGCGAGCAGTACTTC	CASSQVTRGTSTGEQYF
TRBJ2-6	TRBV5-1	NA	NA	TGCGCCAGCAGCTTGGGGGAGGGCAGGGGCTCTGGGGCCAACGTCCTGACTTTC	CASSLGEGRGSGANVLTF
TRBJ1-5	TRBV5-1	NA	NA	TGCGCCAGCAGCGCTGGACTGAGGCAGCCCCAGCATTTT	CASSAGLRQPQHF
TRBJ1-4	TRBV7-9	NA	NA	TGTGCCAGCAGTCATTACAGGGAGGGGCGGAAACTGTTTTTT	CASSHYREGRKLFF
TRBJ2-5	TRBV10-3	NA	NA	TGTGCCTCCAGGGGGGATCCTGGCCAAGAGACCCAGTACTTC	CASRGDPGQETQYF
TRBJ2-3	TRBV6-6	NA	TRBD2	TGTGCCAGCAGTCCTAGCGGGAGCACAGATACGCAGTATTTT	CASSPSGSTDTQYF
TRBJ1-3	TRBV30	NA	NA	TGTGCCTGGAGTCTCGCCGGGGAGTCCTTGTATTTT	CAWSLAGESLYF
TRBJ2-5	TRBV29-1	NA	TRBD1	TGCAGCGGGACAGGACCGACCCAAGAGACCCAGTACTTC	CSGTGPTQETQYF
TRBJ2-2	TRBV29-1	NA	NA	TGCAGCGTTGAGGGGTTGGAGGGGAACACCGGGGAGCTGTTTTTT	CSVEGLEGNTGELFF
TRBJ2-1	TRBV5-1	NA	TRBD2	TGCGCCAGCAGCTTGACTAGCGGGTTTCCCAATGAGCAGTTCTTC	CASSLTSGFPNEQFF
TRBJ1-3	TRBV9	NA	TRBD1	TGTGCCAGCAGCGAGGGACAGGCCCACTCTGGAAACACCATATATTTT	CASSEGQAHSGNTIYF
TRBJ2-6	TRBV18	NA	NA	TGTGCCAGCTCACCAACGAACAGGGCTGGGGCCAACGTCCTGACTTTC	CASSPTNRAGANVLTF
TRBJ1-1	TRBV7-2	NA	NA	TGTGCCAGCAGAAGTAACATATGGAACACTGAAGCTTTCTTT	CASRSNIWNTEAFF
TRBJ2-1	TRBV10-3	NA	NA	TGTGCCATCAGTGATTTGAGAACCCTCTCCTACAATGAGCAGTTCTTC	CAISDLRTLSYNEQFF
TRBJ2-2	TRBV7-2	NA	TRBD2	TGTGCCAGCAGCTTTATTTCGGGGGGAACAGCCCGGGAGCTGTTTTTT	CASSFISGGTARELFF
TRBJ1-6	TRBV6-5	NA	TRBD1	TGTGCCAGCAGTTCTCGGACAGGGTATAATTCACCCCTCCACTTT	CASSSRTGYNSPLHF
TRBJ2-1	TRBV23-1	NA	TRBD2	TGCGCCAGCAGTCAATCAAGTCAGGGGCCGGGGACTAGCGAGTCCCTTACCTCCTACAATGAGCAGTTCTTC	CASSQSSQGPGTSESLTSYNEQFF
TRBJ1-2	TRBV5-6	NA	NA	TGTGCCAGCAGCTTGGTTACACCTAGAATAGGTGGCTACACCTTC	CASSLVTPRIGGYTF
TRBJ2-5	TRBV29-1	once	TRBD1	TGCAGCGTCAGGACAGGTCAGGGGGAGACCCAGTACTTC	CSVRTGQGETQYF